This T cell receptor (beta chain) emerged from a study of Ad26.COV2.S vaccination and SARS-CoV-2 variants. Study-wide findings and caveats: After vaccination, substantial breadth of spike-specific CD8+ and CD4+ responses was reported.

Here immunoSEQ multiplex PCR was the method, and the copy in TCRdb shows in-frame clones only, minus some. The sample contains about 470,000 clones, about 90% of which appear only once. As to this clone: Antigen: not known.

Treatment specified: around 19 received Ad26.COV2.S at low or high dose, single or two shots; roughly 5 received placebo; per-sample allocation not given. It was on day 63 after the first vaccine or placebo injection that samples were taken. In the vaccine, an Ad26 vector expressed the SARS-CoV-2 spike of the Wuhan strain. The source was peripheral blood, collected in a trial of Ad26.COV2.S vaccine versus placebo. This TCR was sampled from a person between 18 and 65 years old who received the Ad26.COV2.S COVID-19 vaccine or a placebo.

Here the CDR3 reads CASSPPRGNEQFF. The CDR3 coding sequence is TGTGCCAGCAGTCCCCCGAGAGGCAATGAGCAGTTCTTC. This chain connects TRBV28 to TRBJ2-1; no clear D. The germline V gene encodes CDR1 MDHEN and CDR2 SYDVKM. The CDR3 spans 13 residues. The germline V and J ends were trimmed by 5 bases and 6 bases, with 11 bases remaining between them.